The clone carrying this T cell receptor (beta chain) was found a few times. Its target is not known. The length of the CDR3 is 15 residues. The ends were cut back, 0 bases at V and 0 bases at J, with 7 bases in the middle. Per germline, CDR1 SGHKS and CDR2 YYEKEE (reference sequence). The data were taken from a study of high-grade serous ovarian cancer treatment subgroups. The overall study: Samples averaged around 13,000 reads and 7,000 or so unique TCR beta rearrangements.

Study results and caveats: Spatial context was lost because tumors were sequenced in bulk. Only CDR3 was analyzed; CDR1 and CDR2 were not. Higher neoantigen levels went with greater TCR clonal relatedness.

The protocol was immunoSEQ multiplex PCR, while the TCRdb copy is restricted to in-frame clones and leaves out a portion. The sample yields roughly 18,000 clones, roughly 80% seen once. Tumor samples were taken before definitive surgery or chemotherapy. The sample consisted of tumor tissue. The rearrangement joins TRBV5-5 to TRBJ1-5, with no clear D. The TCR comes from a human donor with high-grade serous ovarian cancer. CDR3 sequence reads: CASSLDVFSNQPQHF. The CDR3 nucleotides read TGTGCCAGCAGCTTGGATGTGTTTAGCAATCAGCCCCAGCATTTT.